The 9 T cell receptor beta chains below come from one sample, sequenced in a study. TCRdb reprocessed the 5' RACE reads via MiXCR and lists one record per CDR3 protein. The sample has 45,000 to 55,000 distinct CDR3 sequences; around 26% are singletons. Material: tumor-infiltrating naive CD4+ T cells sorted from the breast tumor. Subset defined: naive CD4+ T cells, CD4+CD45RA+CD25-. Every receptor here comes from a female donor with breast cancer.

V gene TRBV3-1 combines with J gene TRBJ1-2; D gene uncertain. Germline CDR1 and CDR2: LGHDT and YNNKEL (reference sequence). Between the trimmed V and J ends, which lost 2 bases and 2 bases, there was a span of 12 bases. The length of the CDR3 is 15 residues. In DNA form, the CDR3 reads TGTGCCAGCAGCCAAAAAGGATGGGAAAACTATGGCTACACCTTC. Translation gives CASSQKGWENYGYTF. Using reference TRBV3-1 and TRBJ1-2 for the parts outside the CDR3, the full variable domain is DTAVSQTPKYLVTQMGNDKSIKCEQNLGHDTMYWYKQDSKKFLKIMFSYNNKELIINETVPNRFSPKSPDKAHLNLHINSLELGDSAVYFCASSQKGWENYGYTFGSGTRLTVV.

In its sample, this clonotype was seen a few times. CDR3 DNA sequence: TGTGCCTGGAGTCTACCGCCTGGAGGCTATGGCTACACCTTC. Its protein product is CAWSLPPGGYGYTF. The V call is TRBV30, the J call TRBJ1-2; D gene uncertain. The CDR3 extends over 14 amino acids. CDR1 GTSNPN and CDR2 SVGIG come from the germline V gene (reference sequence). V lost 2 bases and J 4 bases, leaving 14 bases between the germline ends.

This rearrangement joins TRBV5-1 to TRBJ1-1; D might be TRBD1 (5 bases). The germline CDR1 and CDR2 sequences are SGHRS and YFSETQ. V dropped 4 bases and J dropped 5 bases, with 15 bases sitting between them. This CDR3 is built from 14 residues. The DNA for the CDR3 is TGCGCCAGCAGCCTGGGTCTGGGGGTAACTGAAGCTTTCTTT. It yields the protein CASSLGLGVTEAFF. Using reference TRBV5-1 and TRBJ1-1 for the parts outside the CDR3, the full variable domain is KAGVTQTPRYLIKTRGQQVTLSCSPISGHRSVSWYQQTPGQGLQFLFEYFSETQRNKGNFPGRFSGRQFSNSRSEMNVSTLELGDSALYLCASSLGLGVTEAFFGQGTRLTVV.

This clonotype was recorded a few times. The chain's CDR3 is CSASPFLSGSAYNEQFF. CDR3 bases: TGCAGTGCTAGTCCTTTTCTTTCAGGGTCCGCCTACAATGAGCAGTTCTTC. The genes are TRBV20-1 and TRBJ2-1; D is possibly TRBD1 (5 bases). The V end was cut by 3 bases, the J end by 2 bases, with 20 bases between. The CDR3 runs to 17 residues. Germline V lookup: CDR1 DFQATT, CDR2 SNEGSKA (reference sequence).

This clonotype was counted many times. Written as DNA, the CDR3 is TGTGCCAGCAGCCTCCTCAGTGAGCAGTTCTTC. This encodes CASSLLSEQFF. This chain connects TRBV7-2 to TRBJ2-1; D unresolved. The CDR3 covers 11 residues. Per germline, CDR1 SGHTA and CDR2 FQGNSA. V lost 5 bases and J lost 9, with 8 bases in between.

In the case of this clonotype: Lacking the conserved final phenylalanine or tryptophan, this CDR3 likely reflects a read error. In DNA form, the CDR3 reads TGTGCCAGCAAGGGAGAGACCCAGTACTCC. This sequence encodes CASKGETQYS. This chain connects TRBV7-3 to TRBJ2-5; D is ambiguous. The CDR3 runs 10 residues. The V end was cut by 7 bases, the J end by 4 bases, with 4 bases between. CDR1 and CDR2 from the germline V gene are SGHTA and FQGTGA.

This clonotype qualifies as medium-sized. J is TRBJ1-5 and V is TRBV10-3; 8 nucleotides align to TRBD1. Germline V gene sequence: CDR1 ENHRY, CDR2 SYGVKD. Losses at the gene ends were 6 bases for V and 6 bases for J; bases not matched to a gene: 4. The CDR3 is 13 residues long. CDR3 nucleotide sequence: TGTGCCATCAGGGACAGGGAGGGTCAGCCCCAGCATTTT. It translates to CAIRDREGQPQHF.

This clonotype was detected once. The V and J genes are TRBV27 and TRBJ2-7; 9 nucleotides align to TRBD1. Germline lookup yields CDR1 MNHEY and CDR2 SMNVEV (reference sequence). V gave up 4 bases and J gave up 7 bases; unmatched junction bases: 17. The CDR3 has 17 amino acids. DNA for the CDR3: TGTGCCAGCAGTTCCTATTCAACCGGGACAGGGTCTGGGGAGCAGTACTTC. Translation: CASSSYSTGTGSGEQYF.

This clonotype has a handful of counts. The V call is TRBV5-5, the J call TRBJ1-2; D call uncertain. V lost 0 bases to trimming and J lost 4 bases, with 16 bases between them. This CDR3 contains 16 residues. Germline V gene lookup returns CDR1 SGHKS and CDR2 YYEKEE (reference sequence). CDR3 nucleotide sequence: TGTGCCAGCAGCTTGGCTCCCGGGGTTTCGAGCTATGGCTACACCTTC. Amino acids: CASSLAPGVSSYGYTF.